The 23 T cell receptor beta chains given below trace back to one sample, sequenced in a study of blood T cell repertoires in COVID-19. The protocol was immunoSEQ multiplex PCR, while the TCRdb copy is restricted to in-frame clones and leaves out a portion. The data hold 200,000 to 250,000 clones, with roughly four fifths observed a single time. Sequencing was carried out using peripheral blood. The receptors were sampled from a woman in her 50s with active or convalescent COVID-19.

The chain is built from TRBV12-1 and TRBJ2-7; TRBD1 is the table's D call, not checked against the DNA. TRBV12-1 corresponds to a pseudogene. This CDR3 comprises 14 residues. The CDR3 nucleotides read TGTGCCAGCAGCTTTGAACAGGGGGCTTACGAGCAGTACGTC. This gives the protein CASSFEQGAYEQYV.

V is TRBV29-1 and J is TRBJ2-2; D is perhaps TRBD1 (6 bases). V dropped 5 bases and J dropped 3 bases, with 16 bases sitting between them. The CDR3 length is 15 residues. The germline gives CDR1 SQVTM, CDR2 ANQGSEA. This CDR3 is CSVSRSGGDTGELFF. The CDR3 nucleotides read TGCAGCGTTTCTCGGAGTGGGGGCGACACCGGGGAGCTGTTTTTT.

This clone was seen a few times. Here the CDR3 reads CASSEDDRDWEKLFF. The DNA for the CDR3 is TGTGCCAGCAGTGAAGATGACAGGGATTGGGAAAAACTGTTTTTT. The V call is TRBV6-1, the J call TRBJ1-4; 7 nucleotides align to TRBD1. V shed 1 base, J shed 8 bases, and the junction held 7 bases outside the gene matches. The CDR3 contains 15 residues. From germline, CDR1 is MNHNS and CDR2 SASEGT.

On this clone: Other DNA sequences of this sample code for an identical CDR3. V and J are TRBV28 and TRBJ1-1; D is unclear. There are 13 residues in the CDR3. V was cut by 2 bases and J by 3 bases, with 7 bases left in between. Germline V lookup: CDR1 MDHEN, CDR2 SYDVKM. DNA of the CDR3: TGTGCCAGCAGTTTAGGGCGGGACACTGAAGCTTTCTTT. Translated: CASSLGRDTEAFF.

The V gene is TRBV7-9, the J gene TRBJ1-4, with D maybe TRBD1 (6 bases). The germline V and J ends were trimmed by 4 bases and 2 bases, with 17 bases remaining between them. The germline gives CDR1 SEHNR, CDR2 FQNEAQ (reference sequence). This CDR3 has 17 amino acids. The chain's CDR3 is CASSSTTGGQTNEKLFF. DNA for the CDR3: TGTGCCAGCAGCTCCACAACGGGGGGGCAGACTAATGAAAAACTGTTTTTT.

V is TRBV20-1 and J is TRBJ1-1; no firm D call. Per the germline V gene, CDR1 is DFQATT and CDR2 is SNEGSKA (reference sequence). The V gene lost 7 bases and the J gene lost 3 bases, with 9 bases spanning the gap. The CDR3 has 11 residues. CDR3 region: CSVGVHTEAFF. In DNA form, the CDR3 reads TGCAGTGTTGGAGTCCACACTGAAGCTTTCTTT.

The rearrangement uses TRBV27 and TRBJ1-6; D may be TRBD1 (6 bases). The CDR3 spans 17 residues. Germline-derived CDR1 and CDR2 are MNHEY and SMNVEV (reference sequence). V was clipped by 1 base and J by 6 bases, with 16 bases between them. The CDR3 sequence: CASSLYGEGGGNSPLHF. CDR3 DNA sequence: TGTGCCAGCAGTTTATATGGGGAGGGGGGCGGTAATTCACCCCTCCACTTT.

In this sample, this clone turned up once. This chain joins TRBV9 and TRBJ2-7, with TRBD2 matching 10 bases. J was trimmed by 3 bases and V by 0 bases; bases with no gene match: 6. This CDR3 has 16 amino acids. From germline, CDR1 is SGDLS and CDR2 YYNGEE. The chain's CDR3 is CASSVEVAGGRYEQYF. In DNA, the CDR3 is TGTGCCAGCAGCGTAGAGGTAGCGGGGGGCCGCTACGAGCAGTACTTC.

This chain joins TRBV29-1 and TRBJ2-1; D is perhaps TRBD1 (6 bases). This CDR3 region has 13 residues. Trimming left V 3 bases short and J 8 bases short, with 14 bases between. Germline lookup yields CDR1 SQVTM and CDR2 ANQGSEA. DNA for the CDR3: TGCAGCGTTGAGGGGGCTAGGACGTATGAGCAGTTCTTC. Translated, it gives CSVEGARTYEQFF.

The genes are TRBV5-4 and TRBJ2-2; TRBD2 is a possible D gene (5 bases). Trimming took off 6 bases at V and 1 base at J, with 16 bases between the two ends. The CDR3 is made up of 16 amino acids. Germline V lookup: CDR1 SGHNT, CDR2 YYREEE (reference sequence). Written as DNA, the CDR3 is TGTGCCAGCACCCGGGGTTGGACTCAGAACACCGGGGAGCTGTTTTTT. As protein: CASTRGWTQNTGELFF.

V gene TRBV28 combines with J gene TRBJ1-6; a possible D gene is TRBD1 (5 bases). V shed 5 bases and J shed 4 bases, with 12 bases lying between them. This CDR3 comprises 15 residues. CDR1 and CDR2 from the germline V gene are MDHEN and SYDVKM. The CDR3 region is CASSVSDSYNSPLHF. For the CDR3, the DNA is TGTGCCAGCAGTGTCTCAGACAGTTATAATTCACCCCTCCACTTT.

The V call is TRBV5-4, the J call TRBJ1-2, with D uncertain. The CDR3 length is 13 residues. V gave up 0 bases and J gave up 8 bases, with 11 bases separating them. Germline V gene data show CDR1 as SGHNT and CDR2 as YYREEE (reference sequence). Written as DNA, the CDR3 is TGTGCCAGCAGCTTGGAGGCACCGGGAGGCTACACCTTC. Its protein is CASSLEAPGGYTF. The full variable domain, rest sourced from reference TRBV5-4 and TRBJ1-2, is ETGVTQSPTHLIKTRGQQVTLRCSSQSGHNTVSWYQQALGQGPQFIFQYYREEENGRGNFPPRFSGLQFPNYSSELNVNALELDDSALYLCASSLEAPGGYTFGSGTRLTVV.

The chain employs TRBV28 and TRBJ1-6; perhaps TRBD1 as D (6 bases). The CDR3 sequence is 12 residues long. Germline CDR1 MDHEN, CDR2 SYDVKM. With 8 bases removed from V and 13 bases from J, the gap between germline ends came to 15 bases. The CDR3 nucleotides read TGTGCCAGCTGGGACACCGATTGGCCCCTCCACTTT. Its translation is CASWDTDWPLHF. Full variable domain (remainder filled in from reference TRBV28 and TRBJ1-6): DVKVTQSSRYLVKRTGEKVFLECVQDMDHENMFWYRQDPGLGLRLIYFSYDVKMKEKGDIPEGYSVSREKKERFSLILESASTNQTSMYLCASWDTDWPLHFGNGTRLTVT.

This clone was observed once. This rearrangement joins TRBV10-2 to TRBJ1-1; 9 nucleotides agree with TRBD1. Germline CDR1 and CDR2: WSHSY and SAAADI. The CDR3 is 13 amino acids. Trimming cost V 6 bases and J 4 bases; bases outside gene matches: 3. CDR3 sequence reads: CASRQGAFTEAFF. Written as DNA, the CDR3 is TGCGCCAGCAGACAGGGGGCTTTCACTGAAGCTTTCTTT.

The chain joins TRBV2 to TRBJ2-1; 8 bases line up with TRBD2. Germline V CDR1 and CDR2: SNHLY, FYNNEI. The CDR3 is 15 amino acids. After removal of 7 bases from V and 4 bases from J, the junction contained 9 bases not matched to a gene. In DNA, the CDR3 is TGTGCCAGCAAAGTAGTAGCGGGACCGTACAATGAGCAGTTCTTC. As protein: CASKVVAGPYNEQFF.

This clone was counted a few times. This chain connects TRBV27 to TRBJ2-5; TRBD1 matches at 9 bases. Trimming at V came to 4 bases and at J to 5 bases, leaving 5 bases not matched to a gene. The CDR3 has 14 amino acids. CDR1 and CDR2 from the germline V gene are MNHEY and SMNVEV (reference sequence). The CDR3 reads CASSSWDRVETQYF. Here the CDR3 DNA reads TGTGCCAGCAGTTCCTGGGACAGGGTCGAGACCCAGTACTTC.

The V call is TRBV19, the J call TRBJ2-5, with D possibly matching TRBD2 (6 bases). Germline V gene sequence: CDR1 LNHDA, CDR2 SQIVND (reference sequence). Trimming pared 4 bases from V and 1 base from J, leaving 13 bases between. This CDR3 contains 15 residues. In DNA form, the CDR3 reads TGTGCCAGTAGTAGCCCCGGGGGAGGCCAAGAGACCCAGTACTTC. Translation gives CASSSPGGGQETQYF.

This chain uses TRBV27 with TRBJ1-1; 9 nucleotides align to TRBD1. This CDR3 is built from 17 residues. Germline CDR1 MNHEY, CDR2 SMNVEV (reference sequence). V lost 5 bases and J lost 4; bases outside the gene matches: 14. The CDR3 DNA sequence: TGTGCCAGCAGTCCTCGGGACAGGGTAAATATGGGCACTGAAGCTTTCTTT. The encoded protein is CASSPRDRVNMGTEAFF.

The chain uses TRBV7-6 and TRBJ1-1; D is perhaps TRBD1 (5 bases). Trimming pared 7 bases from V and 4 bases from J, leaving 19 bases between. The germline gives CDR1 SGHVS, CDR2 FNYEAQ. This CDR3 spans 15 amino acids. The CDR3 loop reads CASTLESGGGTEAFF. Written as DNA, the CDR3 is TGTGCCAGCACGCTGGAGAGTGGGGGGGGCACTGAAGCTTTCTTT. Drawing the rest from reference TRBV7-6 and TRBJ1-1, the complete variable domain is GAGVSQSPRYKVTKRGQDVALRCDPISGHVSLYWYRQALGQGPEFLTYFNYEAQQDKSGLPNDRFSAERPEGSISTLTIQRTEQRDSAMYRCASTLESGGGTEAFFGQGTRLTVV.

The rearrangement joins TRBV6-5 to TRBJ1-2; no clear D. V was clipped by 4 bases and J by 2 bases, with 8 bases between them. CDR1 and CDR2 (germline): MNHEY, SVGAGI. The CDR3 has 13 residues. Written as DNA, the CDR3 is TGTGCCAGCAGTTGGGAGAAAAACTATGGCTACACCTTC. Amino acid sequence: CASSWEKNYGYTF.

The rearrangement links TRBV3-1 (or the pseudogene TRBV3-2) to TRBJ2-6; the match to TRBD1 covers 11 bases. CDR1 is LGHDT, CDR2 YNNKEL, per germline (reference sequence). The length of the CDR3 is 18 residues. V lost 0 bases, J lost 0 bases, and 1 base stayed unmatched. CDR3 nucleotide sequence: TGTGCCAGCAGCCAAGAGGGGACAGGGGGCTCTGGGGCCAACGTCCTGACTTTC. This gives the protein CASSQEGTGGSGANVLTF.

The genes are TRBV7-9 and TRBJ1-6; D not resolved. V lost 0 bases and J 5 bases, leaving 5 bases between the germline ends. Germline V CDR1 and CDR2: SEHNR, FQNEAQ (reference sequence). The CDR3 loop spans 14 amino acids. DNA of the CDR3: TGTGCCAGCAGCTTAGCACAGAATAATTCACCCCTCCACTTT. Its protein is CASSLAQNNSPLHF.

This clone was detected once. This chain links TRBV18 with TRBJ1-2; D may be TRBD1 (6 bases). The V and J ends lost 2 bases and 5 bases respectively, with 9 bases between them. Germline CDR1 KGHSH, CDR2 LQKENI. The CDR3 contains 13 residues. CDR3: CASSPGQSYGYTF. CDR3 sequence (DNA): TGTGCCAGCTCACCAGGACAGTCTTATGGCTACACCTTC.